These 21 T cell receptor beta chains were sequenced from one sample in a study of shared clonotypes between healthy human individuals. Libraries were prepared by immunoSEQ multiplex PCR; TCRdb keeps only in-frame clonotypes and omits some of them. The sample holds a few million clones, under 97% seen once. What was sequenced was naive CD4+ T cells sorted from blood. As to subset: CD45RA+ positively selected. These receptors were collected from a man between 18 and 35 years old in good health.

This chain uses TRBV7-3 with TRBJ1-6; no clear D gene. Germline V gene lookup returns CDR1 SGHTA and CDR2 FQGTGA. Trimming took off 3 bases at V and 6 bases at J, with 3 bases between the two ends. The CDR3 contains 12 residues. DNA of the CDR3: TGTGCCAGCAGCTTCAGTAATTCACCCCTCCACTTT. Translating it yields CASSFSNSPLHF.

The chain combines TRBV21-1 with TRBJ1-5; TRBD1 is taken as the D call from the table, unchecked against the DNA. TRBV21-1 is tagged as a pseudogene. This CDR3 has 13 amino acids. The CDR3 DNA is TGTGCCAGGGAAAGACAGGGGGATCAGCCCCAGCATTTT. Protein: CARERQGDQPQHF.

Remarks on this clone: This same CDR3 is encoded by further DNA sequences in the sample. This chain joins TRBV10-3 and TRBJ2-7; no reliable D call. The CDR3 totals 14 residues. V was trimmed by 0 bases and J by 0 bases, leaving 6 bases between them. Germline V gene lookup returns CDR1 ENHRY and CDR2 SYGVKD. Here the CDR3 reads CAISESVVSYEQYF. The CDR3 DNA sequence: TGTGCCATCAGTGAGTCGGTTGTCTCCTACGAGCAGTACTTC.

The chain recombines TRBV4-3 with TRBJ2-2; 16 bases line up with TRBD2. The CDR3 is 20 residues long. Trimming took 4 bases from V and 6 from J; bases not matched to a gene: 14. Looked up from germline, CDR1 is LGHNA and CDR2 is YSLEER. CDR3 bases: TGCGCCAGCAGCCGAGAAACCGGGACTAGCGGGAGGGTACGGGCCGGGGAGCTGTTTTTT. Its translation is CASSRETGTSGRVRAGELFF.

V and J are TRBV4-1 and TRBJ1-5; 9 bases fit TRBD1. Trimming took 3 bases from V and 0 from J; bases not matched to a gene: 6. The CDR3 spans 17 residues. Germline V gives CDR1 MGHRA, CDR2 YSYEKL. For the CDR3, the DNA is TGCGCCAGCAGCCACCGGACAGGGGCCTTTAGCAATCAGCCCCAGCATTTT. This encodes CASSHRTGAFSNQPQHF.

The chain combines TRBV7-9 with TRBJ1-1; no definite D call. The length of the CDR3 is 15 residues. Germline V gives CDR1 SEHNR, CDR2 FQNEAQ (reference sequence). The V and J ends lost 1 base and 1 base respectively, with 10 bases between them. The CDR3 sequence: CASSLVWLRNTEAFF. CDR3 bases: TGTGCCAGCAGCTTAGTCTGGTTACGGAACACTGAAGCTTTCTTT.

A word on this clone: The same CDR3 is also encoded by other DNA sequences in this sample. The J gene is TRBJ2-3, the V gene TRBV5-1; D gene uncertain. The germline V and J ends were trimmed by 0 bases and 6 bases, with 8 bases remaining between them. This CDR3 is built from 13 residues. In germline, CDR1 is SGHRS, CDR2 YFSETQ. The CDR3 here is CASSLGTADTQYF. The CDR3 DNA reads as TGCGCCAGCAGCTTGGGGACCGCCGATACGCAGTATTTT.

This clone was found once. The same CDR3 also results from other DNA sequences found in this sample. This chain uses TRBV9 with TRBJ2-2; TRBD2 matches at 7 bases. The CDR3 runs to 15 residues. The V gene's germline CDR1 is SGDLS and CDR2 YYNGEE. The V gene end was trimmed by 0 bases and the J gene end by 3 bases; junction bases not matched to a gene: 2. Here the CDR3 reads CASSVGGGDTGELFF. CDR3 nucleotide sequence: TGTGCCAGCAGCGTAGGTGGGGGGGACACCGGGGAGCTGTTTTTT.

V is TRBV18 and J is TRBJ2-3, with D possibly being TRBD1 (5 bases). Germline CDR1 reads KGHSH; CDR2 reads LQKENI. V lost 4 bases, J lost 2 bases, and 16 bases lay in between. This CDR3 has 16 residues. Here the CDR3 DNA reads TGTGCCAGCTCACGTCCTGACAGTCGGTACACAGATACGCAGTATTTT. Its translation: CASSRPDSRYTDTQYF.

The chain uses TRBV30 and TRBJ2-7; 7 positions match TRBD2. From germline, CDR1 is GTSNPN and CDR2 SVGIG (reference sequence). The CDR3 runs 16 residues. V gave up 0 bases and J gave up 0 bases; unmatched junction bases: 8. DNA of the CDR3: TGTGCCTGGAGTGTGGGGGGGACTCGAAGCTCCTACGAGCAGTACTTC. Translated: CAWSVGGTRSSYEQYF.

The J gene is TRBJ1-2, the V gene TRBV2; TRBD1 might be the D (6 bases). The CDR3 contains 17 residues. The V gene's germline CDR1 is SNHLY and CDR2 FYNNEI. Trimming stripped 2 bases from V and 4 bases from J, with 20 bases between. CDR3 amino acids: CASSEYVLRGGSYGYTF. The CDR3 coding sequence is TGTGCCAGCAGTGAATATGTCTTAAGGGGGGGTAGCTATGGCTACACCTTC.

The chain combines TRBV5-1 with TRBJ2-1; D is possibly TRBD1 (5 bases). V was trimmed by 2 bases and J by 0 bases, leaving 12 bases between them. Germline CDR1 SGHRS, CDR2 YFSETQ. This CDR3 contains 16 residues. The CDR3 protein is CASSLQEQSSYNEQFF. Here the CDR3 DNA reads TGCGCCAGCAGCTTACAGGAGCAAAGCTCCTACAATGAGCAGTTCTTC.

V is TRBV10-3 and J is TRBJ2-3; D perhaps matches TRBD1 (5 bases). The germline CDR1 and CDR2 sequences are ENHRY and SYGVKD. V lost 4 bases to trimming and J lost 0 bases, with 11 bases between them. CDR3 length equals 15 residues. The CDR3 is CAISGRTSSTDTQYF. The CDR3 coding sequence is TGTGCCATCAGTGGTCGGACATCAAGCACAGATACGCAGTATTTT.

This clone appeared a single time. The chain has TRBV18 and TRBJ2-7; D may be TRBD1 or TRBD2 (6 bases each). CDR1 and CDR2 (germline): KGHSH, LQKENI. The CDR3 has 15 amino acids. The V and J ends lost 2 bases and 0 bases respectively, with 11 bases between them. In nucleotides, the CDR3 is TGTGCCAGCTCACCAATGGGGGGCGGCTCCTACGAGCAGTACTTC. It encodes CASSPMGGGSYEQYF.

This clone has only one observation. The chain has TRBV2 and TRBJ2-2, with 11 positions matching TRBD2. CDR3 length equals 17 residues. V was pared by 8 bases and J by 4 bases, with 12 bases of the junction left unmatched. CDR1 and CDR2 from the germline V gene are SNHLY and FYNNEI. CDR3 nucleotides: TGTGCCAGCGGAGGACTAGCGGGCTCTCGGGGCACCGGGGAGCTGTTTTTT. It encodes CASGGLAGSRGTGELFF.

The V and J genes are TRBV10-1 and TRBJ2-7, with D possibly matching TRBD2 (7 bases). The CDR3 loop spans 14 amino acids. The V gene's germline CDR1 is WNHNN and CDR2 SYGVQD (reference sequence). Trimming cost V 5 bases and J 3 bases, with 14 bases left between them. This CDR3 is CASSRGGGVYEQYF. For the CDR3, the DNA is TGCGCCAGCAGTAGAGGAGGGGGGGTCTACGAGCAGTACTTC.

As to this clone: Other DNA sequences in the sample encode the same CDR3. The chain carries TRBV5-1 and TRBJ1-2; no firm D call. The germline V and J ends were trimmed by 0 bases and 4 bases, with 7 bases remaining between them. Germline values: CDR1 SGHRS, CDR2 YFSETQ. The CDR3 runs to 13 residues. The CDR3 reads CASSLGVSYGYTF. As DNA, the CDR3 is TGCGCCAGCAGCTTGGGTGTCAGCTATGGCTACACCTTC.

This sequence joins TRBV5-1 and TRBJ1-2, with TRBD1 matching over 8 bases. This CDR3 is built from 14 residues. Germline loops: CDR1 SGHRS, CDR2 YFSETQ. With 4 bases clipped from V and 7 bases from J, the junction kept 9 bases outside the gene matches. The CDR3 reads CASSLGQGWFGYTF. The CDR3 DNA is TGCGCCAGCAGCCTCGGACAGGGTTGGTTTGGCTACACCTTC.

This chain links TRBV6-1 with TRBJ2-5; 10 positions match TRBD1. CDR1 MNHNS and CDR2 SASEGT come from the germline V gene. The CDR3 covers 15 residues. The J segment lost 5 bases and the V segment lost 6 bases, leaving 9 bases of the junction unmatched. The CDR3 reads CASSDLDRGSETQYF. For the CDR3, the DNA is TGTGCCAGCAGCGACTTGGACAGGGGGAGTGAGACCCAGTACTTC.

V gene TRBV7-2 combines with J gene TRBJ2-1; 7 bases are shared with TRBD1. The germline V gene has CDR1 SGHTA and CDR2 FQGNSA. V shed 1 base, J shed 3 bases, and the junction held 9 bases outside the gene matches. This CDR3 comprises 17 residues. This chain's CDR3 is CASSLGTGRANYNEQFF. The CDR3 DNA follows: TGTGCCAGCAGCTTAGGGACAGGTCGCGCGAACTACAATGAGCAGTTCTTC.

The chain joins TRBV11-2 to TRBJ2-7, with a tentative D call TRBD1 (6 bases). With 5 bases removed from V and 6 bases from J, the gap between germline ends came to 23 bases. There are 16 residues in the CDR3. Germline lookup yields CDR1 SGHAT and CDR2 FQNNGV. The CDR3 DNA sequence: TGTGCCAGCAGCCTTCGTCCCGTCTCCGGGACAATCGAGCAGTACTTC. This gives the protein CASSLRPVSGTIEQYF.